This TCR beta chain was identified in a study of T cell responses to AZD1222 COVID-19 vaccine. Study-level findings and limits: Among AZD1222 vaccinees, only six were seropositive at baseline.

Sequencing was performed with immunoSEQ multiplex PCR; in TCRdb, only in-frame clones are kept and a portion is missing. This sample has more than 95,000 clones, with roughly 87% found just once. The CDR3 has 15 amino acids. The V gene lost 1 base and the J gene lost 10 bases, with 16 bases spanning the gap. Germline CDR1 is SGHVS and CDR2 is FQNEAQ. Regarding this clone: No antigen is known for it.

This clonotype originated in an adult in good health. The chain uses TRBV7-8 and TRBJ1-4; possible D gene TRBD1, 5 bases. The sample here was peripheral blood, taken on day 0 of AZD1222 vaccination. The CDR3: CASSLVGGRDGKLFF. The CDR3 DNA sequence: TGTGCCAGCAGCTTAGTCGGAGGCAGGGATGGAAAACTGTTTTTT.